These 21 T cell receptor beta chains originate from one sample sequenced in a study of blood T cell dynamics during melanoma immunotherapy. As to time point: week 3, after first cycle of checkpoint inhibitor. Measured with immunoSEQ multiplex PCR; TCRdb has only the in-frame clones, and not every one. Of about 16,000 clones listed, around 93% are singletons. The sequences come from effector memory CD8+ T cells from blood, collected from a patient treated with checkpoint blockade. Receptor source: a human donor with melanoma.

The genes are TRBV11-3 and TRBJ2-7; 7 bases align to TRBD1. From germline, CDR1 is SGHNT and CDR2 YENEEA. This CDR3 spans 15 amino acids. V shed 1 base, J shed 7 bases, and the junction held 10 bases outside the gene matches. The CDR3 DNA sequence: TGTGCCAGCAGCTTAGGGCAGGGGGATTGGTGGGAGCAGTACTTC. It yields the protein CASSLGQGDWWEQYF.

J is TRBJ1-1 and V is TRBV4-1, with D unclear. The V end lost 0 bases, the J end lost 4 bases, and 9 bases lay between the germline ends. This CDR3 contains 14 residues. Germline values: CDR1 MGHRA, CDR2 YSYEKL. The CDR3 region has the DNA TGCGCCAGCAGCCAAGATGGGGATGGCACTGAAGCTTTCTTT. This sequence encodes CASSQDGDGTEAFF.

This chain joins TRBV7-6 and TRBJ2-5; possible D gene TRBD1, 6 bases. V gave up 5 bases and J gave up 3 bases, with 7 bases separating them. CDR1 and CDR2 from the germline V gene are SGHVS and FNYEAQ. There are 12 residues in the CDR3. CDR3 coding DNA: TGTGCCAGCAGCCCAGGGGAAGAGACCCAGTACTTC. Protein: CASSPGEETQYF.

The J gene is TRBJ2-2, the V gene TRBV19; maybe TRBD1 (6 bases). The ends were cut back, 6 bases at V and 3 bases at J, with 14 bases in the middle. This CDR3 has 15 residues. Germline-derived CDR1 and CDR2 are LNHDA and SQIVND (reference sequence). CDR3 residues: CASSPRGRDTGELFF. The CDR3 DNA is TGTGCCAGTAGCCCCAGGGGCCGAGACACCGGGGAGCTGTTTTTT.

The chain is built from TRBV28 and TRBJ2-1; D is unresolved. The germline V gene has CDR1 MDHEN and CDR2 SYDVKM. The CDR3 loop spans 13 amino acids. V was shortened by 8 bases and J by 5 bases, with 13 bases between the two germline ends. CDR3 sequence: CASVAELNNEQFF. Written as DNA, the CDR3 is TGTGCCAGCGTAGCCGAACTGAACAATGAGCAGTTCTTC.

The chain carries TRBV11-2 and TRBJ2-7, with D perhaps matching TRBD1 (6 bases). Deletions cut 0 bases from V and 2 bases from J, with 14 bases between. The CDR3 loop spans 16 amino acids. From germline, CDR1 is SGHAT and CDR2 FQNNGV. CDR3 loop: CASSLDGRTAAYEQYF. The CDR3 bases are TGTGCCAGCAGCTTAGATGGAAGGACAGCTGCCTACGAGCAGTACTTC.

The chain uses TRBV27 and TRBJ1-1; 7 bases align to TRBD1. The length of the CDR3 is 11 residues. The V segment lost 6 bases and the J segment 7 bases; nucleotides outside the gene matches: 2. CDR1 and CDR2 (germline): MNHEY, SMNVEV (reference sequence). The CDR3 DNA is TGTGCCAGCAGGACAGGGATTGAAGCTTTCTTT. Encoded protein: CASRTGIEAFF.

The chain couples TRBV9 to TRBJ2-2; 7 nucleotides line up with TRBD2. Per the germline V gene, CDR1 is SGDLS and CDR2 is YYNGEE. This CDR3 has 18 amino acids. Unmatched junction bases numbered 9, after V lost 1 base and J lost 0 bases. DNA of the CDR3: TGTGCCAGCAGCGTACCCCCCGGCGGGAGCCCGAACACCGGGGAGCTGTTTTTT. Encoded protein: CASSVPPGGSPNTGELFF.

The chain links TRBV7-6 to TRBJ1-5; D uncertain. CDR1 is SGHVS and CDR2 is FNYEAQ in the germline V gene. The CDR3 has 15 amino acids. V lost 1 base and J lost 4, with 11 bases in between. DNA of the CDR3: TGTGCCAGCAGCTTAGATGGGAGAGAAAATCAGCCCCAGCATTTT. It is translated as CASSLDGRENQPQHF.

The chain joins TRBV5-5 to TRBJ2-1, with unresolved D. Trimming pared 1 base from V and 8 bases from J, leaving 4 bases between. The germline V gene encodes CDR1 SGHKS and CDR2 YYEKEE (reference sequence). The length of the CDR3 is 11 residues. This CDR3 reads CASSLQHEQFF. Here the CDR3 DNA reads TGTGCCAGCAGCTTGCAACATGAGCAGTTCTTC.

The CDR3 protein is CASVKAGINTGELFF. The CDR3 nucleotides read TGTGCCAGCGTCAAAGCGGGGATAAACACCGGGGAGCTGTTTTTT. The chain joins TRBV14 to TRBJ2-2, with TRBD2 identical over 7 bases. The V segment lost 8 bases and the J segment 2 bases; nucleotides outside the gene matches: 8. Germline CDR1 reads SGHDN; CDR2 reads FVKESK. This CDR3 has 15 amino acids.

The chain recombines TRBV5-6 with TRBJ2-3, with D unclear. Germline V gene sequence: CDR1 SGHDT, CDR2 YYEEEE. The length of the CDR3 is 12 residues. The V and J ends lost 0 bases and 4 bases respectively, with 3 bases between them. CDR3 in DNA: TGTGCCAGCAGCTTGGGTTCAGATACGCAGTATTTT. As protein: CASSLGSDTQYF.

A single count supports this clone. The rearrangement links TRBV27 to TRBJ2-7, with D maybe TRBD2 (6 bases). The V and J ends lost 2 bases and 4 bases respectively, with 15 bases between them. Germline V gene lookup returns CDR1 MNHEY and CDR2 SMNVEV (reference sequence). The CDR3 sequence is 15 residues long. In DNA, the CDR3 is TGTGCCAGCAGTTTAACTTGGGACTCGAAATACGAGCAGTACTTC. Amino acid sequence: CASSLTWDSKYEQYF.

The chain carries TRBV6-1 and TRBJ2-5; the D is unclear. The germline V gene has CDR1 MNHNS and CDR2 SASEGT. V was clipped by 3 bases and J by 6 bases, with 8 bases between them. CDR3 size: 12 residues. This CDR3 is CASSEADQTQYF. CDR3 bases: TGTGCCAGCAGTGAGGCCGACCAGACCCAGTACTTC.

The V gene is TRBV6-6, the J gene TRBJ2-7; the D is unclear. CDR1 MNHNY and CDR2 SVGAGI come from the germline V gene (reference sequence). CDR3 length: 12 amino acids. Between the trimmed V and J ends, which lost 5 bases and 3 bases, there was a span of 8 bases. The CDR3 reads CASSRRSYEQYF. CDR3 nucleotides: TGTGCCAGCAGTCGGCGCAGCTACGAGCAGTACTTC.

This chain connects TRBV7-9 to TRBJ2-7; no reliable D call. CDR1 is SEHNR, CDR2 FQNEAQ, per germline (reference sequence). Trimming shortened V by 8 bases and J by 3 bases, and 8 bases separated the two germline ends. The CDR3 runs 11 residues. Written as DNA, the CDR3 is TGTGCCAGCGGTAGGGTCTACGAGCAGTACTTC. Residues: CASGRVYEQYF. The full variable domain, in which reference TRBV7-9 and TRBJ2-7 provide the parts outside the CDR3, is DTGVSQNPRHKITKRGQNVTFRCDPISEHNRLYWYRQTLGQGPEFLTYFQNEAQLEKSRLLSDRFSAERPKGSFSTLEIQRTEQGDSAMYLCASGRVYEQYFGPGTRLTVT.

The chain carries TRBV7-8 and TRBJ1-1; TRBD1 aligns across 9 bases. Germline trimming cut 7 bases from V and 6 bases from J; bases unmatched to any gene: 6. The CDR3 runs 13 residues. CDR1 SGHVS and CDR2 FQNEAQ come from the germline V gene. The CDR3: CASNADRGSEAFF. In nucleotides, the CDR3 is TGTGCCAGCAACGCCGACAGGGGGTCTGAAGCTTTCTTT.

This clone showed up just once. The CDR3 sequence is CASIGQGSYNEQFF. As DNA, the CDR3 is TGTGCCAGTATCGGACAGGGGTCGTACAATGAGCAGTTCTTC. V is TRBV19 and J is TRBJ2-1; 9 bases are a match to TRBD1. Germline V gene sequence: CDR1 LNHDA, CDR2 SQIVND (reference sequence). The CDR3 sequence is 14 residues long. V dropped 7 bases and J dropped 4; count of bases not matched to a gene: 5.

This chain links TRBV2 with TRBJ2-2; possibly TRBD2 for D (6 bases). The CDR3 runs 15 residues. Between the trimmed V and J ends, which lost 8 bases and 8 bases, there was a span of 21 bases. CDR1 is SNHLY and CDR2 is FYNNEI in the germline V gene. Here the CDR3 DNA reads TGTGCCAGCCTTCTCAGCGCACTAGCTCGTGGGGAGCTGTTTTTT. Protein product: CASLLSALARGELFF.

The V gene is TRBV5-1, the J gene TRBJ2-1; D perhaps matches TRBD2 (6 bases). V lost 3 bases to trimming and J lost 8 bases, with 12 bases between them. There are 13 residues in the CDR3. Germline lookup yields CDR1 SGHRS and CDR2 YFSETQ. The CDR3 DNA reads TGCGCCAGCAGCTCGGAGGGACTTCATGAGCAGTTCTTC. It translates to CASSSEGLHEQFF.

The rearrangement joins TRBV6-5 to TRBJ2-3, with 15 bases lining up with TRBD2. The CDR3 sequence is 15 residues long. V shed 11 bases, J shed 4 bases, and the junction held 7 bases outside the gene matches. Germline assignment: CDR1 MNHEY and CDR2 SVGAGI. CDR3 region: CAAGLAGGLADTQYF. CDR3 DNA sequence: TGTGCCGCAGGACTAGCGGGAGGGCTAGCAGATACGCAGTATTTT.